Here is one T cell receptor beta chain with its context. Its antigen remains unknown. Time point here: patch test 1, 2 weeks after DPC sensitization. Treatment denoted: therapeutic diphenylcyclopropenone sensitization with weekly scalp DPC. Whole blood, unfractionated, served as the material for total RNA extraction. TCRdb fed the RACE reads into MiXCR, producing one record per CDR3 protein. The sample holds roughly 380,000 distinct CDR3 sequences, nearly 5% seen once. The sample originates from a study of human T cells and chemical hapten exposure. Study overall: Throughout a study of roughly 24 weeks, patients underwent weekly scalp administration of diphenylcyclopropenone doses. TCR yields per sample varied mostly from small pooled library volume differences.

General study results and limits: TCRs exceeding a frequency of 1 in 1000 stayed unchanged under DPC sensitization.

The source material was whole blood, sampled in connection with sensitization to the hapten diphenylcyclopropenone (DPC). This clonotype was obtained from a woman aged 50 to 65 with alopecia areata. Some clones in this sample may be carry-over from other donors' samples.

The CDR3 sequence is CASSKLARGEETQYF. CDR3 sequence (DNA): TGCGCCAGCAGCAAGTTAGCGCGAGGGGAGGAGACCCAGTACTTC. The chain carries TRBV5-1 and TRBJ2-5; D assignment may be TRBD1 or TRBD2 (5 bases each). The germline V gene encodes CDR1 SGHRS and CDR2 YFSETQ. V dropped 4 bases and J dropped 5 bases, with 18 bases sitting between them. CDR3 length: 15 residues.